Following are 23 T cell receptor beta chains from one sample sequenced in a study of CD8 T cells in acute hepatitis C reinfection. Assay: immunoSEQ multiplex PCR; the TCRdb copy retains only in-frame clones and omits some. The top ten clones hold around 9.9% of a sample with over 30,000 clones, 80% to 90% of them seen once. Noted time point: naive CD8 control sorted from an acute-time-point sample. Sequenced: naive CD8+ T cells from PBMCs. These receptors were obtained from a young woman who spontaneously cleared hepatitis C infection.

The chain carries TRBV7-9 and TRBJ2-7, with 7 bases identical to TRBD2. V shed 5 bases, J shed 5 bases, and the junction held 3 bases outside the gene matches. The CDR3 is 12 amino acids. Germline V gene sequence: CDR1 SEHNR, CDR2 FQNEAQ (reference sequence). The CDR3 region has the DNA TGTGCCAGCAGCCGACTAGCCAACGAGCAGTACTTC. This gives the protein CASSRLANEQYF.

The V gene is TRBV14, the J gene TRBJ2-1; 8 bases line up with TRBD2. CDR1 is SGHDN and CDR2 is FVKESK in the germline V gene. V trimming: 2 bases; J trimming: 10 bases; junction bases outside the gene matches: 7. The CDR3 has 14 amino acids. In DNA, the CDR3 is TGTGCCAGCAGCCAAACTTGGGTAGCGGGAGAGCAGTTCTTC. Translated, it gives CASSQTWVAGEQFF.

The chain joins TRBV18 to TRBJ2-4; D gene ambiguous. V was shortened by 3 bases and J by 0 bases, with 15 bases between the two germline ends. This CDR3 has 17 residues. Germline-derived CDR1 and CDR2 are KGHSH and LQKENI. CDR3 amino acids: CASSPVFRGGAKNIQYF. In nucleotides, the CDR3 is TGTGCCAGCTCACCCGTTTTCCGTGGCGGAGCCAAAAACATTCAGTACTTC.

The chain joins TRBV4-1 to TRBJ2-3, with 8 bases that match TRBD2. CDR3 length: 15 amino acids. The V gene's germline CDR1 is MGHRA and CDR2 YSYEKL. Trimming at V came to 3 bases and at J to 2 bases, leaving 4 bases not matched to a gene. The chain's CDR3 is CASSQLAGSTDTQYF. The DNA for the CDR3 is TGCGCCAGCAGCCAGCTAGCGGGCTCCACAGATACGCAGTATTTT.

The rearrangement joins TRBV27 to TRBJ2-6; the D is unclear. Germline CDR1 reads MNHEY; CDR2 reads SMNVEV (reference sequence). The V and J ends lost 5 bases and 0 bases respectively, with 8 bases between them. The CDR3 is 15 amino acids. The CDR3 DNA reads TGTGCCAGCAGTGCCAGCAACTCTGGGGCCAACGTCCTGACTTTC. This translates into CASSASNSGANVLTF.

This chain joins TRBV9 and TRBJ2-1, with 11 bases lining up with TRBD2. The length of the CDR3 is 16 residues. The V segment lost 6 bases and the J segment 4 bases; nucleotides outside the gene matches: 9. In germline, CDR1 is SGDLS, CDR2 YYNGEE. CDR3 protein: CASTQPIAGGYNEQFF. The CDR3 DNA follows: TGTGCCAGCACCCAACCCATAGCGGGAGGGTACAATGAGCAGTTCTTC.

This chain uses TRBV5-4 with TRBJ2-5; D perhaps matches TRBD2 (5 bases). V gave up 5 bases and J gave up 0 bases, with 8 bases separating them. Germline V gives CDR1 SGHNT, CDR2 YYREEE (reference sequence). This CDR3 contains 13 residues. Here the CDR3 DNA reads TGTGCCAGCAGGGTGGAGGACCAAGAGACCCAGTACTTC. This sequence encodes CASRVEDQETQYF.

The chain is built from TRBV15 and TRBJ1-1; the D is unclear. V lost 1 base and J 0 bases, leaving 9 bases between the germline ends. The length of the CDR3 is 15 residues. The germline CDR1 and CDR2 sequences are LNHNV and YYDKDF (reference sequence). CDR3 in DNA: TGTGCCACCAGCAGAGTGCCGGCAATGAACACTGAAGCTTTCTTT. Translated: CATSRVPAMNTEAFF. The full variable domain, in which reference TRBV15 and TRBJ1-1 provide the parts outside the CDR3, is DAMVIQNPRYQVTQFGKPVTLSCSQTLNHNVMYWYQQKSSQAPKLLFHYYDKDFNNEADTPDNFQSRRPNTSFCFLDIRSPGLGDTAMYLCATSRVPAMNTEAFFGQGTRLTVV.

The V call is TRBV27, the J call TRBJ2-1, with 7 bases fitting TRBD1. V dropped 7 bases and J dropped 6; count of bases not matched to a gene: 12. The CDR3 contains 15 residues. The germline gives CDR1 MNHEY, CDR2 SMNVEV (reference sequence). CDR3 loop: CASKIRDSRFNEQFF. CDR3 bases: TGTGCCAGCAAAATCCGGGACAGTAGATTCAATGAGCAGTTCTTC.

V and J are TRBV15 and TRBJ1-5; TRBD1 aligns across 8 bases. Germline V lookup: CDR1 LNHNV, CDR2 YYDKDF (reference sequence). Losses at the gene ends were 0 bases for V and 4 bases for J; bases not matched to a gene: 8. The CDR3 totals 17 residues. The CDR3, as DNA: TGTGCCACCAGCAGAGACAGGGGGCGCGGGGGTAATCAGCCCCAGCATTTT. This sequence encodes CATSRDRGRGGNQPQHF. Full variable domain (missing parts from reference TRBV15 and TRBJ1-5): DAMVIQNPRYQVTQFGKPVTLSCSQTLNHNVMYWYQQKSSQAPKLLFHYYDKDFNNEADTPDNFQSRRPNTSFCFLDIRSPGLGDTAMYLCATSRDRGRGGNQPQHFGDGTRLSIL.

The CDR3 DNA reads as TGTGCCAGCAGTTCTACGGGAGGATTCAATGAGCAGTTCTTC. Its translation: CASSSTGGFNEQFF. V usage is TRBV27 and J usage is TRBJ2-1, with TRBD2 identical over 7 bases. The CDR3 has 14 residues. V lost 4 bases to trimming and J lost 6 bases; unmatched junction nucleotides: 6. Germline-derived CDR1 and CDR2 are MNHEY and SMNVEV (reference sequence).

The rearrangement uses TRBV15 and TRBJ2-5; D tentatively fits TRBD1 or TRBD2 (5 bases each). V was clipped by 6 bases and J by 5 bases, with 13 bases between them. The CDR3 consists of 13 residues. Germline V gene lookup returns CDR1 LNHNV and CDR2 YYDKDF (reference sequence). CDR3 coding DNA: TGTGCCACCAGGACGAGAGGGACGGAGACCCAGTACTTC. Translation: CATRTRGTETQYF.

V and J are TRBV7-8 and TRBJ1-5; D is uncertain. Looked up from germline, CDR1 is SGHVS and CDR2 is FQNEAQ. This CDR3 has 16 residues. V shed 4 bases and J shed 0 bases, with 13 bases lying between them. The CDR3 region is CASSYYPGNSNQPQHF. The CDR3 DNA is TGTGCCAGCAGCTACTATCCCGGGAATAGCAATCAGCCCCAGCATTTT.

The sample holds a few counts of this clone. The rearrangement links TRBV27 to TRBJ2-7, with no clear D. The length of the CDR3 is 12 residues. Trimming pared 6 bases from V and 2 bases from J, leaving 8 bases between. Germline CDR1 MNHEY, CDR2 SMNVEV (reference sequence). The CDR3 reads CASRAEAYEQYF. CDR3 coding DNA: TGTGCCAGCAGGGCGGAAGCCTACGAGCAGTACTTC.

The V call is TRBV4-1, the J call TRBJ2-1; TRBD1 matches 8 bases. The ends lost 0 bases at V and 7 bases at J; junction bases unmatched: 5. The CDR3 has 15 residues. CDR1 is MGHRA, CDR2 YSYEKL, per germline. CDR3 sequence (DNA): TGCGCCAGCAGCCAAGAAAACAGGGGGACTAATGAGCAGTTCTTC. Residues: CASSQENRGTNEQFF.

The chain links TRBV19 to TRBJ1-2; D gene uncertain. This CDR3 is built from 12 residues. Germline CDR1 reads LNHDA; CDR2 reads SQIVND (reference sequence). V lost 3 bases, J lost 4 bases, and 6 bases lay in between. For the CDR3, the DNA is TGTGCCAGTAGTATCCCAGGCTATGGCTACACCTTC. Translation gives CASSIPGYGYTF.

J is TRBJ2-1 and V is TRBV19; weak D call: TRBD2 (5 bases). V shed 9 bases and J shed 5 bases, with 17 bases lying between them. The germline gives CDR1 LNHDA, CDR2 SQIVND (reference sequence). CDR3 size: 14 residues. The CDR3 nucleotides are TGTGCCAGCAGCGAGGGCGCACCGCACAATGAGCAGTTCTTC. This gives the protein CASSEGAPHNEQFF.

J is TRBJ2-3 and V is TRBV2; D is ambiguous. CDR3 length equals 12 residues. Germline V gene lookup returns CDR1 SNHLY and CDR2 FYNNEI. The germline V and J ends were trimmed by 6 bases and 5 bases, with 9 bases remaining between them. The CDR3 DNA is TGTGCCAGCAGCCCCCTCCGAGATACGCAGTATTTT. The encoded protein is CASSPLRDTQYF.

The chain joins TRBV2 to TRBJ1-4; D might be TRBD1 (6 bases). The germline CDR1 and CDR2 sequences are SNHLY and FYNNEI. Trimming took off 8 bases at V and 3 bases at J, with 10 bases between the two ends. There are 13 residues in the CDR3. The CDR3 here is CASWGRSNEKLFF. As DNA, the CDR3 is TGTGCCAGCTGGGGGCGGTCTAATGAAAAACTGTTTTTT. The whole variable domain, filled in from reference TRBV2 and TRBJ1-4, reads EPEVTQTPSHQVTQMGQEVILRCVPISNHLYFYWYRQILGQKVEFLVSFYNNEISEKSEIFDDQFSVERPDGSNFTLKIRSTKLEDSAMYFCASWGRSNEKLFFGSGTQLSVL.

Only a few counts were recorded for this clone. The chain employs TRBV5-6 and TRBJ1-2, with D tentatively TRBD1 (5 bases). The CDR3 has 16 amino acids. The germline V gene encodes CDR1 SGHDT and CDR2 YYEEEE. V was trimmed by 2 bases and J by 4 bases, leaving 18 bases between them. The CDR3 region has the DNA TGTGCCAGCAGCTTTTCAGCGGGACCGTTAGTCTATGGCTACACCTTC. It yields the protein CASSFSAGPLVYGYTF.

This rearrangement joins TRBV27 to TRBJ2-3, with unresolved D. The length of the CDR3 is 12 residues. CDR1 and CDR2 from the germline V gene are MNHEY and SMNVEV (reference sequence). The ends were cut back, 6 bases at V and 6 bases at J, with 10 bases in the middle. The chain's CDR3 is CASSLPGDTQYF. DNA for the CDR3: TGTGCCAGCAGCCTTCCCGGGGATACGCAGTATTTT.

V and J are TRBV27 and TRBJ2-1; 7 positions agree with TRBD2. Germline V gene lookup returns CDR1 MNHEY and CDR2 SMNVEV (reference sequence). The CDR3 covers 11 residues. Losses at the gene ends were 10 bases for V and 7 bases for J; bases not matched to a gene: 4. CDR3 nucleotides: TGTGCCACCCTTAGCGGGAATGAGCAGTTCTTC. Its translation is CATLSGNEQFF.

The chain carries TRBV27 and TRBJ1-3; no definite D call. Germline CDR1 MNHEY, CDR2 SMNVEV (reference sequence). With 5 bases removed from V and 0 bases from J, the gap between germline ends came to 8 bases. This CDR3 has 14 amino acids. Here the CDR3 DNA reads TGTGCCAGCAGTCATCAGAGCTCTGGAAACACCATATATTTT. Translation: CASSHQSSGNTIYF.